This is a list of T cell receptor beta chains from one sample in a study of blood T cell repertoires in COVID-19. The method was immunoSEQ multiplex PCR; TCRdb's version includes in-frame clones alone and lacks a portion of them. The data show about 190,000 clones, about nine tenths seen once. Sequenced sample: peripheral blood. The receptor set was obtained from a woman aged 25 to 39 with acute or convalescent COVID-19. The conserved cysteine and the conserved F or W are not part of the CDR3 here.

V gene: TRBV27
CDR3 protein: ASSSAGGNYNEQF

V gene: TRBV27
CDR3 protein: ASKGLLDNEQF

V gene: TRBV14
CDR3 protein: ASSPYSSGYT

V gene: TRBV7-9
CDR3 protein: ASSGDSFGNSPLH

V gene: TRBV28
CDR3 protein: ASRSTGTGTYEQY

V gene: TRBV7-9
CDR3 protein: ASRKGGGQGWAF

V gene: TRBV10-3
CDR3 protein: AISEIQDDYT

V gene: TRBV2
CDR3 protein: ASRRDTGFKLF

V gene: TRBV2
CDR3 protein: ASGQGREF

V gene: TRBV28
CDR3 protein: ASRRAASYEQY

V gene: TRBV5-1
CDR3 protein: ASSIGVDNEQF